This entry lists 22 T cell receptor beta chains sequenced from one sample in a study of human T cells and chemical hapten exposure. As for time point: patch test 2, 6 weeks after DPC sensitization. Treatment meaning: therapeutic diphenylcyclopropenone sensitization with weekly scalp DPC. TCRdb re-called the RACE reads with MiXCR, one entry per CDR3 protein. The sample lists tens of thousands of distinct CDR3 sequences, roughly 10% seen once, with approximately 4.7% in the top ten. This specimen consisted of whole blood, obtained in connection with sensitization to the hapten diphenylcyclopropenone (DPC). Receptor source: a woman aged 50 to 60 with alopecia areata. Some clones in this sample may be carry-over from other donors' samples.

This clonotype was recorded a few times. This chain joins TRBV19 and TRBJ2-5; 11 bases agree with TRBD2. The V and J ends lost 4 bases and 7 bases, in that order; junction bases with no gene match: 5. The CDR3 has 14 residues. From germline, CDR1 is LNHDA and CDR2 SQIVND (reference sequence). The CDR3 sequence is CASSTKLAGATQYF. DNA of the CDR3: TGTGCCAGTAGTACAAAACTAGCGGGGGCGACCCAGTACTTC.

The chain carries TRBV10-3 and TRBJ2-5; unclear D gene. The germline V and J ends were trimmed by 2 bases and 0 bases, with 4 bases remaining between them. In germline, CDR1 is ENHRY, CDR2 SYGVKD. CDR3 size: 13 residues. The CDR3 nucleotides are TGTGCCATCAGTGAGGCCAACCAAGAGACCCAGTACTTC. It yields the protein CAISEANQETQYF.

This clonotype was detected a few times. V usage is TRBV7-2 and J usage is TRBJ2-2, with D unclear. The CDR3 length is 11 residues. Germline assignment: CDR1 SGHTA and CDR2 FQGNSA. The germline V and J ends were trimmed by 8 bases and 3 bases, with 4 bases remaining between them. CDR3 amino acids: CASGDTGELFF. Here the CDR3 DNA reads TGTGCCAGCGGCGACACCGGGGAGCTGTTTTTT.

This clonotype occurred many times. The chain carries TRBV20-1 and TRBJ2-5; 10 positions agree with TRBD2. The CDR3 is 15 amino acids. Germline V gene sequence: CDR1 DFQATT, CDR2 SNEGSKA (reference sequence). Trimming removed 1 base from V and 1 base from J; junction bases left unmatched: 3. The CDR3 DNA is TGCAGTGCTAGAGTAGCGGGAGGCACCCAAGAGACCCAGTACTTC. Amino acid sequence: CSARVAGGTQETQYF.

This sequence joins TRBV2 and TRBJ2-7; TRBD2 aligns across 10 bases. Trimming removed 6 bases from V and 5 bases from J; junction bases left unmatched: 4. Germline V gene lookup returns CDR1 SNHLY and CDR2 FYNNEI. The CDR3 has 13 amino acids. This CDR3 is CASRAGGSDEQYF. The CDR3 nucleotides are TGTGCCAGCAGAGCGGGAGGGAGTGACGAGCAGTACTTC.

This clonotype was picked up many times. The rearrangement links TRBV12-3 or TRBV12-4 to TRBJ1-1, with D perhaps matching TRBD1 (6 bases). Trimming took 6 bases from V and 3 from J, leaving 20 bases between them. The CDR3 extends over 16 amino acids. The CDR3 here is CASRRDSGVGDTEAFF. DNA for the CDR3: TGTGCCAGCAGGCGGGACTCAGGGGTGGGAGACACTGAAGCTTTCTTT.

This clonotype appeared a few times. The rearrangement joins TRBV18 to TRBJ1-1; 11 bases are a match to TRBD1. The CDR3 spans 15 residues. Germline V gene sequence: CDR1 KGHSH, CDR2 LQKENI. The V gene end was trimmed by 6 bases and the J gene end by 6 bases; junction bases not matched to a gene: 9. CDR3 in DNA: TGTGCCAGCTCGTGGGGACAGGGGGGCATCCCTGAAGCTTTCTTT. Protein: CASSWGQGGIPEAFF.

This clonotype has a handful of counts. This chain links TRBV9 with TRBJ1-1; 8 bases match TRBD1. The junction had 10 bases not matched to a gene; V was cut back by 4 bases and J by 5 bases. CDR1 and CDR2 from the germline V gene are SGDLS and YYNGEE. The CDR3 sequence is 15 residues long. This CDR3 reads CASSPLRTGRTEAFF. The CDR3 region has the DNA TGTGCCAGCAGCCCACTAAGGACAGGGAGGACTGAAGCTTTCTTT.

This clonotype was counted a few times. The rearrangement uses TRBV7-2 and TRBJ2-1, with D possibly TRBD1 on 7 matching bases. V lost 5 bases and J 7 bases, leaving 15 bases between the germline ends. The CDR3 sequence is 14 residues long. Per the germline V gene, CDR1 is SGHTA and CDR2 is FQGNSA. In DNA, the CDR3 is TGTGCCAGCAGCCCGCGGGACAGAAGGAATGAGCAGTTCTTC. This gives the protein CASSPRDRRNEQFF. Combining the CDR3 with reference TRBV7-2 and TRBJ2-1 gives the whole variable domain GAGVSQSPSNKVTEKGKDVELRCDPISGHTALYWYRQSLGQGLEFLIYFQGNSAPDKSGLPSDRFSAERTGGSVSTLTIQRTQQEDSAVYLCASSPRDRRNEQFFGPGTRLTVL.

In this sample, this clonotype turned up many times. The CDR3 nucleotides read TGTGCCAGCAACCCCACCGGCAGATCCTACGAGCAGTACTTC. Translating it yields CASNPTGRSYEQYF. The rearrangement joins TRBV7-9 to TRBJ2-7; D gene unclear. The CDR3 runs 14 residues. Trimming took off 7 bases at V and 1 base at J, with 14 bases between the two ends. Germline CDR1 reads SEHNR; CDR2 reads FQNEAQ (reference sequence).

This clonotype was detected many times. The rearrangement links TRBV21-1 to TRBJ2-7. TRBV21-1 is a listed pseudogene. The CDR3 runs 10 residues. The CDR3 DNA follows: TGTGCCAGCTCCCAGTTCGAGCAGTACTTC. Translation: CASSQFEQYF.

This clonotype was recorded at least ten times. This rearrangement joins TRBV6-2 or TRBV6-3 to TRBJ2-7; D is ambiguous. The ends were cut back, 0 bases at V and 2 bases at J, with 14 bases in the middle. CDR3 size: 16 residues. Per the germline V gene, CDR1 is MNHEY and CDR2 is SVGEGT. CDR3 coding DNA: TGTGCCAGCAGTTACTCGAATTGGTCCCAGCCCTACGAGCAGTACTTC. Protein product: CASSYSNWSQPYEQYF.

This chain links TRBV29-1 with TRBJ2-1; TRBD1 matches 11 bases. With V trimmed by 7 bases and J by 8 bases, 4 bases remained unmatched. CDR3 size: 12 residues. The germline CDR1 and CDR2 sequences are SQVTM and ANQGSEA. The CDR3 protein is CSGTGGSYEQFF. The CDR3 DNA reads TGCAGCGGGACAGGGGGCAGCTATGAGCAGTTCTTC.

The chain carries TRBV29-1 and TRBJ1-1; TRBD1 agrees at 9 bases. Germline V CDR1 and CDR2: SQVTM, ANQGSEA. Germline trimming cut 7 bases from V and 1 base from J; bases unmatched to any gene: 1. This CDR3 has 12 amino acids. The CDR3 nucleotides read TGCAGCGGGGGACAGGGGAACACTGAAGCTTTCTTT. It specifies CSGGQGNTEAFF.

The rearrangement links TRBV7-2 to TRBJ1-2, with 8 bases matching TRBD1. Germline V CDR1 and CDR2: SGHTA, FQGNSA. J was trimmed by 7 bases and V by 5 bases; bases with no gene match: 9. The length of the CDR3 is 14 residues. The CDR3 here is CASSKGQGAGGYTF. CDR3 DNA: TGTGCCAGCAGCAAGGGGCAGGGGGCGGGTGGCTACACCTTC.

CDR3 bases: TGTGCCTGGGGGACGGACTCCTACGAGCAGTACTTC. Protein product: CAWGTDSYEQYF. The genes are TRBV30 and TRBJ2-7; D possibly matches TRBD1 or TRBD2 (5 bases each). This CDR3 is built from 12 residues. Germline CDR1 reads GTSNPN; CDR2 reads SVGIG (reference sequence). V lost 5 bases to trimming and J lost 0 bases, with 8 bases between them. Looking up the rest from reference TRBV30 and TRBJ2-7 gives the full variable domain: SQTIHQWPATLVQPVGSPLSLECTVEGTSNPNLYWYRQAAGRGLQLLFYSVGIGQISSEVPQNLSASRPQDRQFILSSKKLLLSDSGFYLCAWGTDSYEQYFGPGTRLTVT.

This clonotype was observed a handful of times. CDR3 loop: CASSEGQGYGYTF. Written as DNA, the CDR3 is TGCGCCAGCAGCGAGGGACAGGGGTATGGCTACACCTTC. The chain recombines TRBV5-1 with TRBJ1-2, with TRBD1 matching over 10 bases. Per germline, CDR1 SGHRS and CDR2 YFSETQ. CDR3 size: 13 residues. Losses at the gene ends were 4 bases for V and 5 bases for J; bases not matched to a gene: 2.

In its sample, this clonotype was seen many times. The chain joins TRBV27 to TRBJ2-7, with 7 bases matching TRBD1. CDR1 is MNHEY, CDR2 SMNVEV, per germline (reference sequence). The CDR3 has 12 residues. V shed 5 bases and J 11 bases; nucleotides not matched to a gene: 9. CDR3 loop: CASSPPDRVEYF. The CDR3 DNA follows: TGTGCCAGCAGTCCCCCCGACAGGGTTGAGTACTTC.

This clonotype has at least ten counts. The gene calls are TRBV28 and TRBJ1-6, with D perhaps matching TRBD1 (5 bases). V lost 1 base and J 7 bases, leaving 14 bases between the germline ends. This CDR3 is built from 16 residues. Germline-derived CDR1 and CDR2 are MDHEN and SYDVKM. This CDR3 reads CASSLLVGGDNSPLHF. The DNA for the CDR3 is TGTGCCAGCAGTTTATTAGTTGGTGGGGACAATTCACCCCTCCACTTT.

Many counts were recorded for this clonotype. This chain links TRBV7-9 with TRBJ2-5; possible D gene TRBD2, 5 bases. The CDR3 totals 15 residues. From germline, CDR1 is SEHNR and CDR2 FQNEAQ (reference sequence). The V end was cut by 4 bases, the J end by 7 bases, with 19 bases between. The CDR3 nucleotides are TGTGCCAGCAGCTCTCCTCTAGCAGCCGATGGGACCCAGTACTTC. Its translation is CASSSPLAADGTQYF.

This chain connects TRBV4-3 to TRBJ2-2; maybe TRBD2 (5 bases). The length of the CDR3 is 16 residues. Germline lookup yields CDR1 LGHNA and CDR2 YSLEER. V dropped 1 base and J dropped 0 bases, with 9 bases sitting between them. This chain's CDR3 is CASSQVLGANTGELFF. In DNA form, the CDR3 reads TGCGCCAGCAGCCAAGTTTTGGGAGCGAACACCGGGGAGCTGTTTTTT.

This clonotype was recorded at least ten times. The rearrangement links TRBV27 to TRBJ1-1, with 9 bases that match TRBD1. V was pared by 6 bases and J by 0 bases, with 11 bases of the junction left unmatched. The germline CDR1 and CDR2 sequences are MNHEY and SMNVEV (reference sequence). The CDR3 totals 17 residues. Here the CDR3 reads CASSPYRGQGLNTEAFF. CDR3 sequence (DNA): TGTGCCAGCAGCCCCTATCGGGGACAGGGTTTGAACACTGAAGCTTTCTTT.